What follows describes a single T cell receptor (beta chain). This sample is drawn from a study of cytomegalovirus exposure and HLA in healthy donors. Germline-derived CDR1 and CDR2 are MDHEN and SYDVKM. V was clipped by 8 bases and J by 8 bases, with 19 bases between them. CDR3 size: 13 residues. The PCR employed 60 Vbeta primers together with 13 Jbeta primers. Sequenced by immunoSEQ multiplex PCR; TCRdb stores in-frame clones only, minus some. Found here are 140,000 to 150,000 clones, nearly 85% of them singletons; the top ten hold 3% to 3.5%. The sample consisted of PBMCs. The chain combines TRBV28 with TRBJ2-7; D is possibly TRBD2 (6 bases). This receptor was obtained from a male donor in good health and CMV-seronegative. The CDR3 sequence: CASCQGLPGKQYF. The CDR3 nucleotides read TGTGCCAGCTGCCAGGGACTCCCAGGAAAGCAGTACTTC.